This is a list of T cell receptor beta chains from one sample in a study of blood T cell repertoires in COVID-19. Only in-frame clones appear in the TCRdb table, and some are missing; sequencing was by immunoSEQ multiplex PCR. The data contain about 100,000 clones, less than 75% of them singletons. The source material was peripheral blood. These receptors all stem from a woman aged 35 to 49 with acute or convalescent COVID-19. Both conserved end residues are part of each CDR3. D genes are given only for firm matches. Only part of the rows carry a size: once, few, many, or a class if the clone is expanded.

v_gene	j_gene	d_gene	abundance	CDR3aa	CDR3nt
TRBV4-1	TRBJ1-5	NA	NA	CASSQGTNGNQPQHF	TGCGCCAGCAGCCAAGGGACAAATGGCAATCAGCCCCAGCATTTT
TRBV30	TRBJ2-2	TRBD1	NA	CAWKGQGATGELFF	TGTGCCTGGAAGGGACAGGGGGCGACCGGGGAGCTGTTTTTT
TRBV29-1	TRBJ1-2	TRBD1	once	CSARRTGDGYTF	TGCAGCGCCCGCCGGACAGGGGATGGCTACACCTTC
TRBV28	TRBJ2-7	NA	NA	CASSGGGTRGPEDEQYF	TGTGCCAGCAGTGGGGGAGGGACAAGGGGACCCGAGGACGAGCAGTACTTC
TRBV5-4	TRBJ1-4	TRBD1	NA	CASRRQGLNEKLFF	TGTGCCAGCAGGCGACAGGGACTTAATGAAAAACTGTTTTTT
TRBV7-2	TRBJ2-7	NA	NA	CASSSPQGYEQYF	TGTGCCAGCAGCTCGCCTCAGGGCTACGAGCAGTACTTC
TRBV10-1	TRBJ2-3	NA	NA	CASSQLLSTDTQYF	TGCGCCAGCAGCCAACTACTAAGCACAGATACGCAGTATTTT
TRBV5-1	TRBJ2-5	NA	NA	CASSLGDNKETQYF	TGCGCCAGCAGCTTGGGAGACAATAAAGAGACCCAGTACTTC
TRBV6-5	TRBJ2-7	NA	NA	CASGTRTASYEQYF	TGTGCCAGCGGGACGAGGACAGCCTCCTACGAGCAGTACTTC
TRBV25-1	TRBJ2-1	NA	NA	CASSARYEQFF	TGTGCCAGCAGTGCTCGTTATGAGCAGTTCTTC
TRBV19	TRBJ1-1	NA	NA	CASRASQRMNTEAFF	TGTGCCAGTAGGGCGTCCCAGCGCATGAACACTGAAGCTTTCTTT
TRBV6-4	TRBJ1-1	NA	few	CASRLDFRDTEAFF	TGTGCCAGCAGACTGGATTTCCGGGACACTGAAGCTTTCTTT
TRBV5-5	TRBJ1-2	NA	once	CASSSNRRGYTF	TGTGCCAGCAGCTCGAACAGGCGTGGCTACACCTTC
TRBV7-8	TRBJ2-3	TRBD2	NA	CASSSNPTSGGRIPQYF	TGTGCCAGCAGCTCAAACCCGACTAGCGGGGGCCGGATACCTCAGTATTTT
TRBV3-1/TRBV3-2	TRBJ1-4	NA	NA	CASSDPGLANEKLFF	TGTGCCAGCAGCGACCCAGGGTTAGCTAATGAAAAACTGTTTTTT
TRBV5-4	TRBJ2-7	NA	NA	CASSLGGSSYEQYF	TGTGCCAGCAGCTTAGGGGGATCCTCCTACGAGCAGTACTTC
TRBV9	TRBJ1-2	NA	once	CASSVGDYGYTF	TGTGCCAGCAGCGTAGGAGACTATGGCTACACCTTC
TRBV2	TRBJ1-1	NA	NA	CASSERGPAEAFF	TGTGCCAGCAGTGAAAGGGGTCCGGCTGAAGCTTTCTTT
TRBV10-2	TRBJ1-3	NA	NA	CASSENGLRSGNTIYF	TGCGCCAGCAGTGAGAACGGACTCCGCTCTGGAAACACCATATATTTT
TRBV28	TRBJ2-1	TRBD2	NA	CASSSAGGGVNEQFF	TGTGCCAGCAGTTCAGCGGGAGGGGGGGTCAATGAGCAGTTCTTC
TRBV11-2	TRBJ1-3	TRBD1	NA	CASSYPRGQPSSGNTIYF	TGTGCCAGCAGTTATCCCCGGGGACAGCCTAGCTCTGGAAACACCATATATTTT
TRBV28	TRBJ1-4	NA	NA	CASSFREKLFF	TGTGCCAGCAGTTTTAGAGAAAAACTGTTTTTT
TRBV14	TRBJ1-2	NA	few	CASSQYLGEDGYTF	TGTGCCAGCAGCCAATACCTAGGAGAGGATGGCTACACCTTC
TRBV30	TRBJ2-2	NA	NA	CAWSVLISGELFF	TGTGCCTGGAGTGTACTGATTTCCGGGGAGCTGTTTTTT
TRBV28	TRBJ2-2	TRBD1	once	CASSFRDRSTGELFF	TGTGCCAGCAGTTTTAGGGACAGATCCACCGGGGAGCTGTTTTTT
TRBV4-3	TRBJ2-5	TRBD2	NA	CASSQDPTSGAETQYF	TGCGCCAGCAGCCAAGATCCTACTAGCGGGGCAGAGACCCAGTACTTC
TRBV10-2	TRBJ1-6	NA	NA	CASSEARLEYNSPLHF	TGCGCCAGCAGTGAAGCCCGATTGGAGTATAATTCACCCCTCCACTTT
TRBV12-5	TRBJ2-6	NA	NA	CASGLNRAAGANVLTF	TGTGCTAGTGGTTTAAACAGGGCTGCCGGGGCCAACGTCCTGACTTTC
TRBV28	TRBJ2-3	NA	few	CASSPESAYTDTQYF	TGTGCCAGCAGCCCAGAGAGCGCCTACACAGATACGCAGTATTTT
TRBV6-5	TRBJ1-1	NA	NA	CASSQGGNSEAFF	TGTGCCAGCAGCCAGGGAGGAAACTCTGAAGCTTTCTTT
TRBV11-2	TRBJ2-7	NA	NA	CASSSRGRDWDYEQYF	TGTGCCAGCAGCTCGAGAGGCCGGGACTGGGACTACGAGCAGTACTTC
TRBV7-8	TRBJ1-5	NA	NA	CASNSAGFNQPQHF	TGTGCCAGCAACTCCGCCGGGTTCAATCAGCCCCAGCATTTT
TRBV5-5	TRBJ2-5	TRBD1	NA	CASSLYRGREETQYF	TGTGCCAGCAGCTTGTACAGGGGTCGTGAGGAGACCCAGTACTTC
TRBV28	TRBJ1-2	TRBD1	once	CASSQQGADYGYTF	TGTGCCAGCAGTCAACAGGGGGCAGACTATGGCTACACCTTC
TRBV6-5	TRBJ1-6	NA	once	CASSPLGTRDSPLHF	TGTGCCAGCAGCCCCTTGGGGACTCGGGATTCACCCCTCCACTTT
TRBV9	TRBJ2-1	NA	NA	CASSQGGYNEQFF	TGTGCCAGCAGCCAGGGGGGTTACAATGAGCAGTTCTTC
TRBV28	TRBJ2-3	NA	NA	CASEGEADTQYF	TGTGCCAGCGAGGGCGAGGCAGATACGCAGTATTTT
TRBV6-1	TRBJ2-7	NA	NA	CASSESAQLSSYEQYF	TGTGCCAGCAGTGAAAGTGCCCAACTTTCCTCCTACGAGCAGTACTTC
TRBV3-1/TRBV3-2	TRBJ2-7	TRBD2	NA	CASSQTLGTSGGLSSYEQYF	TGTGCCAGCAGCCAAACGCTTGGCACTAGCGGGGGCCTGAGCTCCTACGAGCAGTACTTC